The present T cell receptor beta chain was sequenced within a study of blood T cell repertoires in COVID-19. Study-level information: Acute-phase and convalescent COVID-19 samples originated in the United States, Italy and Spain. The cDNA or gDNA used as material had been derived from T cells, B-cell-depleted T cells, or PBMCs.

V was trimmed by 4 bases and J by 1 base, leaving 5 bases between them. This CDR3 spans 12 amino acids. The V gene's germline CDR1 is MNHEY and CDR2 SVGEGT. The table came from immunoSEQ multiplex PCR; TCRdb's copy has only in-frame clones and leaves some out. The data contain about 97,000 clones, 80% to 90% of them singletons. This clone was counted only a few times. This sample includes further DNA sequences coding for the same CDR3. Sequencing input: peripheral blood. The sequence came from a human donor in a cohort sampled during active COVID-19. The chain is built from TRBV6-2 or TRBV6-3 and TRBJ2-7, with no clear D. CDR3 in amino acids: CASSLLSYEQYF. The CDR3 DNA reads TGTGCCAGCAGTTTGCTATCCTACGAGCAGTACTTC.